This T cell receptor (beta chain) was sequenced for a study of T-cell memory formation after mild COVID-19. Findings of the study overall: Cross-reactive memory appears to have joined, as suggested by some responding clones showing up in pre-infection memory.

This CDR3 comprises 15 residues. Germline V gene sequence: CDR1 MGHRA, CDR2 YSYEKL. Trimming removed 1 base at V and 3 bases at J, with 10 bases between. Using its own MiXCR run on the 5' RACE reads, TCRdb lists one record per CDR3 protein. The sample shows about 250,000 distinct CDR3 sequences, 18% of them seen only once. The table lists this clonotype with many counts. Its antigen is unknown. V is TRBV4-1 and J is TRBJ2-1, with D maybe TRBD1 (5 bases). The sequencing sample was made of PBMCs or a T cell subset sorted from them (not recorded which). This clonotype was obtained from a man younger than 35 who had mild COVID-19 (a few samples of this study predate the infection). Cell type and time point are not known. CDR3 amino acids: CASSQGQGGYNEQFF. The CDR3 nucleotides read TGCGCCAGCAGCCAAGGGCAGGGCGGCTACAATGAGCAGTTCTTC.